The rows below give T cell receptor beta chains drawn from one sample of a study of blood T cell repertoires in COVID-19. Assay: immunoSEQ multiplex PCR; the TCRdb copy retains only in-frame clones and omits some. The sample consists of 150,000 to 200,000 clones, around 86% of them appearing once. The sample comprised peripheral blood. These receptors originate from a man younger than 35 with acute or convalescent COVID-19. CDR3s include the opening cysteine and the closing phenylalanine or tryptophan. D genes are given only for firm matches.

V gene	D gene	J gene	CDR3 protein	CDR3 DNA
TRBV4-1	NA	TRBJ2-3	CASSQVAGTQYF	TGCGCCAGCAGCCAAGTAGCCGGGACGCAGTATTTT
TRBV9	NA	TRBJ1-3	CASSAQDFSGNTIYF	TGTGCCAGCAGCGCCCAGGATTTCTCTGGAAACACCATATATTTT
TRBV25-1	TRBD1	TRBJ1-4	CASSEIGQARTNEKLFF	TGTGCCAGCAGTGAAATAGGACAGGCTAGAACTAATGAAAAACTGTTTTTT
TRBV7-9	TRBD1	TRBJ2-7	CASYGGRGQSYEQYF	TGTGCCAGCTACGGCGGCAGGGGGCAATCCTACGAGCAGTACTTC
TRBV10-3	TRBD1	TRBJ2-7	CAMRGTGGNYEQYF	TGTGCCATGAGAGGGACAGGGGGGAACTACGAGCAGTACTTC
TRBV3-1/TRBV3-2	NA	TRBJ1-1	CASSQDQRGTEAFF	TGTGCCAGCAGCCAAGATCAAAGGGGCACTGAAGCTTTCTTT
TRBV4-2	NA	TRBJ2-7	CASSQAVQGSEQYF	TGTGCCAGCAGCCAAGCGGTACAGGGCAGCGAGCAGTACTTC
TRBV7-9	NA	TRBJ2-7	CASTISGEQYF	TGTGCCAGCACGATTTCGGGCGAGCAGTACTTC
TRBV5-1	TRBD2	TRBJ2-3	CASSTSIAGVASGTDTQYF	TGCGCCAGCAGCACGTCCATAGCGGGGGTAGCTTCTGGCACAGATACGCAGTATTTT
TRBV6-5	TRBD1	TRBJ2-3	CASSIGQGPTDTQYF	TGTGCCAGCAGTATAGGACAGGGGCCTACAGATACGCAGTATTTT
TRBV4-1	NA	TRBJ2-7	CASSQVSRSYEQYF	TGCGCCAGCAGCCAAGTGTCCCGGTCCTACGAGCAGTACTTC
TRBV30	TRBD1	TRBJ1-4	CAWRRTGNEKLFF	TGTGCCTGGAGGAGGACAGGGAATGAAAAACTGTTTTTT
TRBV9	NA	TRBJ2-6	CASSVSQSGANVLTF	TGTGCCAGCAGCGTATCCCAATCTGGGGCCAACGTCCTGACTTTC
TRBV30	TRBD2	TRBJ2-5	CAWTLGGGGAGETQYF	TGTGCCTGGACCCTAGGTGGCGGGGGGGCCGGAGAGACCCAGTACTTC
TRBV10-3	NA	TRBJ1-6	CAISDNNSPLHF	TGTGCCATCAGTGACAATAATTCACCCCTCCACTTT
TRBV12-3/TRBV12-4	TRBD1	TRBJ1-1	CASSGTGVGAFF	TGTGCCAGCAGTGGGACAGGGGTAGGAGCTTTCTTT
TRBV7-2	NA	TRBJ1-6	CASSLGLGTFHF	TGTGCCAGCAGCTTAGGGCTGGGGACTTTCCACTTT